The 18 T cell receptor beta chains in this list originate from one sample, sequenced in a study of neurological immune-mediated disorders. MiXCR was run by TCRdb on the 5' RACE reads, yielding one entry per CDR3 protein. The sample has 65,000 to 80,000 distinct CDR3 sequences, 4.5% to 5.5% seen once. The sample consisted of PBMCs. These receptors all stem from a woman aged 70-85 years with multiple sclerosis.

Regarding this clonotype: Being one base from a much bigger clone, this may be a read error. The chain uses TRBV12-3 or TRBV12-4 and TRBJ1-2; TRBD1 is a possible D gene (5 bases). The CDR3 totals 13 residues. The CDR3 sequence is CASSLQGYYSYTF. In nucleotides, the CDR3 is TGTGCCAGCAGTTTACAGGGTTACTATAGCTACACCTTC.

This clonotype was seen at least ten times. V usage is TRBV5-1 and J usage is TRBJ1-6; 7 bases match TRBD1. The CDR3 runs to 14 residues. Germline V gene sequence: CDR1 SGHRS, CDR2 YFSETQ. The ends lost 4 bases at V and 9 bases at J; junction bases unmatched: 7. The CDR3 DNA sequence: TGCGCCAGCAGCCTGGGACAGACGAGTTCACCCCTCCACTTT. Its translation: CASSLGQTSSPLHF.

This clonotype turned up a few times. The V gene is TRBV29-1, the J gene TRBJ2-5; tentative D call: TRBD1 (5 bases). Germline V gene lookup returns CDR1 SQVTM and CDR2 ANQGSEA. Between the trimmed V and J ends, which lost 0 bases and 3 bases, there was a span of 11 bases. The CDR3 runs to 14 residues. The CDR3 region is CSVEDPGREETQYF. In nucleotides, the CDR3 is TGCAGCGTTGAAGATCCAGGCAGGGAAGAGACCCAGTACTTC.

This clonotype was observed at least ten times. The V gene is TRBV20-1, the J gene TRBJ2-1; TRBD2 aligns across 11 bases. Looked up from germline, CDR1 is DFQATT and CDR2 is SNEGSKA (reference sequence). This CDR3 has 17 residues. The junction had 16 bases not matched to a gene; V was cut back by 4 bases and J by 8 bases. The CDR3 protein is CSATGHLLAGGLYEQFF. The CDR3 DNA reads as TGCAGTGCTACAGGGCACCTCCTAGCGGGAGGTTTGTATGAGCAGTTCTTC.

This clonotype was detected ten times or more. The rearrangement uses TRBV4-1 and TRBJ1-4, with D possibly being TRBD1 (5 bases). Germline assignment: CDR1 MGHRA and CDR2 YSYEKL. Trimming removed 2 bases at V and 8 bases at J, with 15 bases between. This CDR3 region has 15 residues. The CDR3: CASSQIGSGGEKLFF. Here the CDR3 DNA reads TGCGCCAGCAGCCAAATAGGGAGTGGGGGAGAAAAACTGTTTTTT.

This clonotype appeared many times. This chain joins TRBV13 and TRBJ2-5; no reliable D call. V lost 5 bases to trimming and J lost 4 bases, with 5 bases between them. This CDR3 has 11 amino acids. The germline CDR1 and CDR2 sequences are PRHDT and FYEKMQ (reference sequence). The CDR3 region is CASSPRETQYF. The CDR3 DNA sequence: TGTGCCAGCAGCCCCCGAGAGACCCAGTACTTC.

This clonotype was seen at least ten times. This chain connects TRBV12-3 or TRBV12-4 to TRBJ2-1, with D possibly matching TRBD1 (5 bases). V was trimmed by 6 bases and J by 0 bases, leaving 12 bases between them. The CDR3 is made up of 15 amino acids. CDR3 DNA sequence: TGTGCCAGCAGGGTCGGAAGGGGCTCCTACAATGAGCAGTTCTTC. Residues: CASRVGRGSYNEQFF.

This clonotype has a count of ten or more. The CDR3 DNA follows: TGTGCCAGCAGCTTGGGGGCACAGCACGAGCAGTACTTC. Its protein is CASSLGAQHEQYF. The chain recombines TRBV5-5 with TRBJ2-7; D is unclear. The germline CDR1 and CDR2 sequences are SGHKS and YYEKEE (reference sequence). V was pared by 0 bases and J by 5 bases, with 9 bases between. CDR3 length: 13 residues. The whole variable domain, remainder taken from reference TRBV5-5 and TRBJ2-7, is DAGVTQSPTHLIKTRGQQVTLRCSPISGHKSVSWYQQVLGQGPQFIFQYYEKEERGRGNFPDRFSARQFPNYSSELNVNALLLGDSALYLCASSLGAQHEQYFGPGTRLTVT.

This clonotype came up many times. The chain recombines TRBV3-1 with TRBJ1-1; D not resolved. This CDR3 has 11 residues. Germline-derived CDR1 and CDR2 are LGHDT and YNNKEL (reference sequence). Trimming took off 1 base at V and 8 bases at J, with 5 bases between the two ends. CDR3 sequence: CASSQGREAFF. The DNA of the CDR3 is TGTGCCAGCAGCCAAGGACGAGAAGCTTTCTTT.

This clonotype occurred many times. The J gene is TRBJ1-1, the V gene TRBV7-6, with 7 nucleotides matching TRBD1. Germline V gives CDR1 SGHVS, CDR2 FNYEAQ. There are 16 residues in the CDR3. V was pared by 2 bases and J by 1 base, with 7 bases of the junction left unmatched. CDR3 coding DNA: TGTGCCAGCAGCTTATCTAGGACAGGCGAGAACACTGAAGCTTTCTTT. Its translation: CASSLSRTGENTEAFF.

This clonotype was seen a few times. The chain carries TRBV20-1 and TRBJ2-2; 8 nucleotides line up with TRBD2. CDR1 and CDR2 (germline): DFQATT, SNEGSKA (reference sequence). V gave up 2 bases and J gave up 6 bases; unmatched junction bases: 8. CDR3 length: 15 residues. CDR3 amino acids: CSARRPGRAPGELFF. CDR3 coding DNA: TGCAGTGCTAGACGGCCCGGGAGGGCTCCCGGGGAGCTGTTTTTT.

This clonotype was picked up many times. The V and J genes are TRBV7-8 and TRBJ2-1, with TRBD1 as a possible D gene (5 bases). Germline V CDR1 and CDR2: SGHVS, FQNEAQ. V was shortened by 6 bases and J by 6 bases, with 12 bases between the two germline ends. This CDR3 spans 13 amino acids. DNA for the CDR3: TGTGCCAGCAGTCACAGGTTCACCAATGAGCAGTTCTTC. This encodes CASSHRFTNEQFF.

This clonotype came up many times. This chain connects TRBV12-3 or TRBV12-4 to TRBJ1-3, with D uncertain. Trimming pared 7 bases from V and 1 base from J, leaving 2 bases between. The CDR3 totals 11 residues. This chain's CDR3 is CASMSGNTIYF. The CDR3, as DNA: TGTGCCAGCATGTCTGGAAACACCATATATTTT.

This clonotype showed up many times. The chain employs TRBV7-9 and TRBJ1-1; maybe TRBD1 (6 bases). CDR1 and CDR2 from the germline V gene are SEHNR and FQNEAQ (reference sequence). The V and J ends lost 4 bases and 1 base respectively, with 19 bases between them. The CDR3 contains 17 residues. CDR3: CASSSTRTVLSNTEAFF. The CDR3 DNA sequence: TGTGCCAGCAGCTCTACACGGACAGTTCTATCGAACACTGAAGCTTTCTTT. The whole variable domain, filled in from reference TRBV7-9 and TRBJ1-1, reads DTGVSQNPRHKITKRGQNVTFRCDPISEHNRLYWYRQTLGQGPEFLTYFQNEAQLEKSRLLSDRFSAERPKGSFSTLEIQRTEQGDSAMYLCASSSTRTVLSNTEAFFGQGTRLTVV.

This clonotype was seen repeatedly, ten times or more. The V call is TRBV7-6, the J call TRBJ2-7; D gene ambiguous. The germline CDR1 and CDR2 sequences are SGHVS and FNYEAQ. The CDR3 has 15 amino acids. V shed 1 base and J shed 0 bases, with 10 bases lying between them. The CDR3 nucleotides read TGTGCCAGCAGCTTAGAGGCAGTGGGCTCCTACGAGCAGTACTTC. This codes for CASSLEAVGSYEQYF.

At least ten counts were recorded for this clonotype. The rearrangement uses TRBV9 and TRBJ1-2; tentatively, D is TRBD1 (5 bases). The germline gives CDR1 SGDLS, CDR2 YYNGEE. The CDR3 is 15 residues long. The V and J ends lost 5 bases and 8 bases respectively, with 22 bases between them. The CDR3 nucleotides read TGTGCCAGCAGTCGTAGCTCGCAGGGCTTTGGGGGCTACACCTTC. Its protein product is CASSRSSQGFGGYTF.

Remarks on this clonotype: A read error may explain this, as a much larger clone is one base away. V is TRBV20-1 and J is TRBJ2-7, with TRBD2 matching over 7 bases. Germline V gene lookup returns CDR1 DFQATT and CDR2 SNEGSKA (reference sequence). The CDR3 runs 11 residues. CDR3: CGASGSYEQYF. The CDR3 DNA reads TGCGGTGCTAGCGGAAGCTACGAGCAGTACTTC.

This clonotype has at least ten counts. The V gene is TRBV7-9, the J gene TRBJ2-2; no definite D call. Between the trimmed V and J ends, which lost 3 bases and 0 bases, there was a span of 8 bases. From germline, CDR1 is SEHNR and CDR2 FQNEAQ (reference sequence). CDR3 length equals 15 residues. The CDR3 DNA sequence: TGTGCCAGCAGCTTGGTTGGCGCGAACACCGGGGAGCTGTTTTTT. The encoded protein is CASSLVGANTGELFF.